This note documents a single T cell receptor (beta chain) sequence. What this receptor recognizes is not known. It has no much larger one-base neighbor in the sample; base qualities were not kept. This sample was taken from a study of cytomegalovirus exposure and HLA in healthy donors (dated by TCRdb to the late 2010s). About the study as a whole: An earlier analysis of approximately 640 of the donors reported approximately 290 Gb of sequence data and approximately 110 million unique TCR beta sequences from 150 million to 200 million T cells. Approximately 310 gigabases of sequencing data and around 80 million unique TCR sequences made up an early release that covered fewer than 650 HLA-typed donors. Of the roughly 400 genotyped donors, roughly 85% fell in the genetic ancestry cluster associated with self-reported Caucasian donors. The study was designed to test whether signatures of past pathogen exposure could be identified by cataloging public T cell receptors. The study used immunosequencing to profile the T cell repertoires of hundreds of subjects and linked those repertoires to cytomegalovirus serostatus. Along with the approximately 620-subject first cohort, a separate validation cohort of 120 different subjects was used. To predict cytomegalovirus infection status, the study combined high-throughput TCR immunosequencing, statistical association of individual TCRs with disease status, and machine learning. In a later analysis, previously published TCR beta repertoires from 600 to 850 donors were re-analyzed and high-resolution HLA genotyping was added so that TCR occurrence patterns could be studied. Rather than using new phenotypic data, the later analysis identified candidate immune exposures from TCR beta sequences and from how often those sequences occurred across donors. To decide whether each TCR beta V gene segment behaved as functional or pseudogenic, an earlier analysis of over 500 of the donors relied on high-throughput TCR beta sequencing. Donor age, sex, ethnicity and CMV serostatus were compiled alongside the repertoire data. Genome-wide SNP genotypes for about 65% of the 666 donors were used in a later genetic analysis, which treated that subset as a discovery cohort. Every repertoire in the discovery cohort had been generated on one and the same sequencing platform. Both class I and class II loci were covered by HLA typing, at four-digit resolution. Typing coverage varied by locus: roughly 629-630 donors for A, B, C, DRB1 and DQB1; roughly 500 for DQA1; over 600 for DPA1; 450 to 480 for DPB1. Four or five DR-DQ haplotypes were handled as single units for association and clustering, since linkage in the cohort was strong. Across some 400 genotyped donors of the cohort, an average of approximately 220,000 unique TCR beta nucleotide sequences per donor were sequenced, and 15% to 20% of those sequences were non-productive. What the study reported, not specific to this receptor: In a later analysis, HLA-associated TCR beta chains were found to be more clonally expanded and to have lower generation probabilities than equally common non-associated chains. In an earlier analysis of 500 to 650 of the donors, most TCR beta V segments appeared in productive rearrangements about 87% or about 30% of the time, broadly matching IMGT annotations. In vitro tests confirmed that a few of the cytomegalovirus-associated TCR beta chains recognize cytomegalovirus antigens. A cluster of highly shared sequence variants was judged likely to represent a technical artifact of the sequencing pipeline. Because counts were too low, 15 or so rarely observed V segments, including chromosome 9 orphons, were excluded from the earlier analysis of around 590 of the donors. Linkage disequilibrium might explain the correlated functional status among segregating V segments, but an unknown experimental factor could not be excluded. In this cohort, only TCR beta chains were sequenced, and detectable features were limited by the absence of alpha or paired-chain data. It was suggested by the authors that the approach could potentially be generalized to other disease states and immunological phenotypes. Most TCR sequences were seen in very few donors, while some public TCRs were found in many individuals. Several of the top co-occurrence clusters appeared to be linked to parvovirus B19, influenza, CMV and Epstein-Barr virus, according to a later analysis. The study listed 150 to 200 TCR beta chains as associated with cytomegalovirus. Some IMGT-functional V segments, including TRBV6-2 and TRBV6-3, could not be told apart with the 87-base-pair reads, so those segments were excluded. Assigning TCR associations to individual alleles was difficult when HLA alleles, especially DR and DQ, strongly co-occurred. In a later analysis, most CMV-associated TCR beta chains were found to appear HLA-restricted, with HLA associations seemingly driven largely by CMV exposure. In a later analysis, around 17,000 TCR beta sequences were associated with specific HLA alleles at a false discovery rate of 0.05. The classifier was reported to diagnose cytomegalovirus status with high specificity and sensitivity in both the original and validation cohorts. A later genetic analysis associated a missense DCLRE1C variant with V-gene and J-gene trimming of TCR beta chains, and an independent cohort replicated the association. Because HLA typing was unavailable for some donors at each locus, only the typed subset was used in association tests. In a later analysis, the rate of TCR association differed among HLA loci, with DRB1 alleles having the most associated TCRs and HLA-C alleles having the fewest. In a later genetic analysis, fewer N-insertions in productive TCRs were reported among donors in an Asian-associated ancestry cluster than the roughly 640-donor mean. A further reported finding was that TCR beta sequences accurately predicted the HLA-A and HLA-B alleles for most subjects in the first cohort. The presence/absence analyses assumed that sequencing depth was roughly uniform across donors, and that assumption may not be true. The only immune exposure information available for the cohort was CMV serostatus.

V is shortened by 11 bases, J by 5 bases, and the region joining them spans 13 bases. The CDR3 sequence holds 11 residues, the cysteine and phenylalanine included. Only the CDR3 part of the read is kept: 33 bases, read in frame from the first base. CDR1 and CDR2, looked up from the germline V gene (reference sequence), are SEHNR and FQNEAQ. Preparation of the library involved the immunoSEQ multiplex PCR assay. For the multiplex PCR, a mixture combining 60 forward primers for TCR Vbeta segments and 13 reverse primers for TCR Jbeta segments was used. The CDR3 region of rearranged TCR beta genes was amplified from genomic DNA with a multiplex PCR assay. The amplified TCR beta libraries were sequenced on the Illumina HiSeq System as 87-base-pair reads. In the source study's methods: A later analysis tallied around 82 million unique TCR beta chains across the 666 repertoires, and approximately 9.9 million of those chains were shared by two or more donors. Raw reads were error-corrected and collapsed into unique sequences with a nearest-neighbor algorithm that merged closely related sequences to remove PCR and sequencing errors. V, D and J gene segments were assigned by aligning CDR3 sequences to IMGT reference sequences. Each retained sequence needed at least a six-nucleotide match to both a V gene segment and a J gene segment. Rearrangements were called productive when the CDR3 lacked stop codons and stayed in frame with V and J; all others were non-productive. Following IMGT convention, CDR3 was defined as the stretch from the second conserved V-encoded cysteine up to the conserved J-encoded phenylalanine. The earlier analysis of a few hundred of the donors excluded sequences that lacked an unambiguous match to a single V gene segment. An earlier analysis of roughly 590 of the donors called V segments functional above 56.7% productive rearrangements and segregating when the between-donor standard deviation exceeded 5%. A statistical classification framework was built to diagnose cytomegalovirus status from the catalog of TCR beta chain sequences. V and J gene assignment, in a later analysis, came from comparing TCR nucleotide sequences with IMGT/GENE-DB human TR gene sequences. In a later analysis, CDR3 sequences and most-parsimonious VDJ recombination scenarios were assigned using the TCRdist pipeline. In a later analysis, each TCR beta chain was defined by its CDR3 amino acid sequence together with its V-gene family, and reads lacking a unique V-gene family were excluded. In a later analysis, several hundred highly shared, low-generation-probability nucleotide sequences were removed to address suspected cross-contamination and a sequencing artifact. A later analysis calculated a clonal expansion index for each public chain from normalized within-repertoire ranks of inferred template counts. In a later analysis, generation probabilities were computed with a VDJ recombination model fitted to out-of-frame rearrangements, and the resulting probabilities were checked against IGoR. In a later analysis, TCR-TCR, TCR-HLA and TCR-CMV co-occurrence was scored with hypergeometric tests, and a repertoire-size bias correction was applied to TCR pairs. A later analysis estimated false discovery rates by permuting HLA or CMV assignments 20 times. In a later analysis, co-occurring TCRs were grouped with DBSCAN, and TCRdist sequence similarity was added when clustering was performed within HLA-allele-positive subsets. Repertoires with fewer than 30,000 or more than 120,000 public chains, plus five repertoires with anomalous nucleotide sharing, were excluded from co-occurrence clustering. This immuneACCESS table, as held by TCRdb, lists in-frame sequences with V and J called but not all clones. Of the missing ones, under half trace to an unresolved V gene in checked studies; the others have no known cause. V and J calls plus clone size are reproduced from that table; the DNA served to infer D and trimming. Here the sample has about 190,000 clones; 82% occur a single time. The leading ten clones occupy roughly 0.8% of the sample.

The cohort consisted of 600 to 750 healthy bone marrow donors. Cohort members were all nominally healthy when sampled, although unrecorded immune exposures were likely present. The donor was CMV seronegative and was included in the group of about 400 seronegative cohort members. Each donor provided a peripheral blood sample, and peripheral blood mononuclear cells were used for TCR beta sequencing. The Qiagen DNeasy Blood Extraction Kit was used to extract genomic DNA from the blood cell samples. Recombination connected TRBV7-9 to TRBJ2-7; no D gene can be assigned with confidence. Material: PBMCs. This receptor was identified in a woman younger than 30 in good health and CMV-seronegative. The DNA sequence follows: TGTGCCTGCGAAATTAACCACGAGCAGTACTTC. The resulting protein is CACEINHEQYF. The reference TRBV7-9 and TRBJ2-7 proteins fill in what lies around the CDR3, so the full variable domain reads DTGVSQNPRHKITKRGQNVTFRCDPISEHNRLYWYRQTLGQGPEFLTYFQNEAQLEKSRLLSDRFSAERPKGSFSTLEIQRTEQGDSAMYLCACEINHEQYFGPGTRLTVT.